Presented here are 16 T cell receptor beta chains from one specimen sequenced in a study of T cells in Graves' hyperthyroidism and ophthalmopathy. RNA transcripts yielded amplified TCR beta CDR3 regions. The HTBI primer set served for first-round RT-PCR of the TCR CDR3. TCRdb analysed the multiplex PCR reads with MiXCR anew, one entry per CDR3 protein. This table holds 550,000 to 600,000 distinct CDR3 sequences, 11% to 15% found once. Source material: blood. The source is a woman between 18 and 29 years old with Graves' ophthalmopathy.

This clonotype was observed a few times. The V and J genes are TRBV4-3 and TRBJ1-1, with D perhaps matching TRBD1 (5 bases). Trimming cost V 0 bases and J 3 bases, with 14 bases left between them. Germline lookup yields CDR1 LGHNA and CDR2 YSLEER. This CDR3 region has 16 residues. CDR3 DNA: TGCGCCAGCAGCCAAGATTGGGGGGGAATATACACTGAAGCTTTCTTT. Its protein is CASSQDWGGIYTEAFF.

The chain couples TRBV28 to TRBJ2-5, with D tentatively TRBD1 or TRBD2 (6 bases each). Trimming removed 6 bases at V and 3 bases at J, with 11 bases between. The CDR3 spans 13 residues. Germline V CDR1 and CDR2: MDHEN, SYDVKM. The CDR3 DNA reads TGTGCCAGCAGGGGGGGCACGGAAGAGACCCAGTACTTC. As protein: CASRGGTEETQYF.

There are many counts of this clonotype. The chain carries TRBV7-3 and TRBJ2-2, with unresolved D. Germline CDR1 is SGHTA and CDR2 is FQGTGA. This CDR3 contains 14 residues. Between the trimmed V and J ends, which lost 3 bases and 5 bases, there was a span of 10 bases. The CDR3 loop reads CASSLNMRTGELFF. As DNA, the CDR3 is TGTGCCAGCAGCTTGAATATGCGGACCGGGGAGCTGTTTTTT.

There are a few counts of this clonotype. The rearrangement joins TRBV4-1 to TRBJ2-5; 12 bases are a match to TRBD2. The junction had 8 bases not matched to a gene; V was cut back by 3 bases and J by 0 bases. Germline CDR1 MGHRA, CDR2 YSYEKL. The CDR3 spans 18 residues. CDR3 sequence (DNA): TGCGCCAGCAGCCACCCAACTAGCGGGGGGCTCAACCAAGAGACCCAGTACTTC. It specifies CASSHPTSGGLNQETQYF.

CDR3 residues: CASSQVDFPSGRNPYEQYF. CDR3 DNA sequence: TGTGCCAGCAGCCAAGTTGATTTCCCTAGCGGGAGAAACCCCTACGAGCAGTACTTC. The chain recombines TRBV14 with TRBJ2-7, with 10 bases matching TRBD2. This CDR3 contains 19 residues. J was trimmed by 2 bases and V by 1 base; bases with no gene match: 14. Germline CDR1 reads SGHDN; CDR2 reads FVKESK.

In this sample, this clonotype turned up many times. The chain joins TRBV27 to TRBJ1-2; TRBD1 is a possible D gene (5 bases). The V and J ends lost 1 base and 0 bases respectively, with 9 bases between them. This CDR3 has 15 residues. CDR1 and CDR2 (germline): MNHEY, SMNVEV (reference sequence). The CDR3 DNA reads TGTGCCAGCAGTTTATATCAGGGAGCTAACTATGGCTACACCTTC. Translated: CASSLYQGANYGYTF.

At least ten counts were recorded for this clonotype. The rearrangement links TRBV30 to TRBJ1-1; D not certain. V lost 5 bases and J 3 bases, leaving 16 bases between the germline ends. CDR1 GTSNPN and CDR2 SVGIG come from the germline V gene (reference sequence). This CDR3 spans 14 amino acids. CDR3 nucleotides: TGTGCCTGGGGCATCCACAGCGGGTACACTGAAGCTTTCTTT. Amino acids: CAWGIHSGYTEAFF.

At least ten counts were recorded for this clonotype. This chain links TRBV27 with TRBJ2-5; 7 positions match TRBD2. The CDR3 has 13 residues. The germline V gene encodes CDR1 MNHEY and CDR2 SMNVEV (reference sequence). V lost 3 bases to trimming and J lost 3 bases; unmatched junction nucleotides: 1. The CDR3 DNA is TGTGCCAGCAGTTTTGGGGGGGAAGAGACCCAGTACTTC. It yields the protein CASSFGGEETQYF.

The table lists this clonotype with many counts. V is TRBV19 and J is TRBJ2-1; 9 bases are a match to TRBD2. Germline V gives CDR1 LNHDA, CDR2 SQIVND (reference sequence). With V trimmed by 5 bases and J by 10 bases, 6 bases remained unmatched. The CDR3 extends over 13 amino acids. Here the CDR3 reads CASSFGLAREQFF. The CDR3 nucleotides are TGTGCCAGTAGTTTCGGACTAGCGAGGGAGCAGTTCTTC. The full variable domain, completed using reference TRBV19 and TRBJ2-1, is DGGITQSPKYLFRKEGQNVTLSCEQNLNHDAMYWYRQDPGQGLRLIYYSQIVNDFQKGDIAEGYSVSREKKESFPLTVTSAQKNPTAFYLCASSFGLAREQFFGPGTRLTVL.

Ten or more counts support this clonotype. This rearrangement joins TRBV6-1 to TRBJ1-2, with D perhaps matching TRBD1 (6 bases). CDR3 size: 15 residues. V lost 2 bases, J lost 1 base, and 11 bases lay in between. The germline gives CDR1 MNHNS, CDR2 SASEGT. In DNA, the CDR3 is TGTGCCAGCAGTGAAAACAGGGTGGATAACTATGGCTACACCTTC. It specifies CASSENRVDNYGYTF.

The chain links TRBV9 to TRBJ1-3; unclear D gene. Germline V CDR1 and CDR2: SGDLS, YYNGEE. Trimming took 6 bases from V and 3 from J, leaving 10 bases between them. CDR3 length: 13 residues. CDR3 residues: CASTKGGGNTIYF. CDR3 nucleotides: TGTGCCAGCACCAAGGGCGGTGGAAACACCATATATTTT.

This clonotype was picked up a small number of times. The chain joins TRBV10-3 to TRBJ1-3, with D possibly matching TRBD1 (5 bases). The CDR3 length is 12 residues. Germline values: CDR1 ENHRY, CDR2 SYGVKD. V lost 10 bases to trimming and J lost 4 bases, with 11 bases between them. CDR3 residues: CATQGAGNTIYF. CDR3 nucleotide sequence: TGTGCCACTCAAGGGGCAGGAAACACCATATATTTT.

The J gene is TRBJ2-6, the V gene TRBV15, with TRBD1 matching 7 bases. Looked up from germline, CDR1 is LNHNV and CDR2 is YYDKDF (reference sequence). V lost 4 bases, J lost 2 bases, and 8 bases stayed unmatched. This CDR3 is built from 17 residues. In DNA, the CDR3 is TGTGCCACCAGCAAGGACAGGACCTTAACTGGGGCCAACGTCCTGACTTTC. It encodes CATSKDRTLTGANVLTF.

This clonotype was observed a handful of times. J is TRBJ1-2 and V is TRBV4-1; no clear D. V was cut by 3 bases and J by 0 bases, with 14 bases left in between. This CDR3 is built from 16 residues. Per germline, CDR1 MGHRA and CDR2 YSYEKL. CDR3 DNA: TGCGCCAGCAGCCATTCCGGGCGGGCCTCTAACTATGGCTACACCTTC. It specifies CASSHSGRASNYGYTF.

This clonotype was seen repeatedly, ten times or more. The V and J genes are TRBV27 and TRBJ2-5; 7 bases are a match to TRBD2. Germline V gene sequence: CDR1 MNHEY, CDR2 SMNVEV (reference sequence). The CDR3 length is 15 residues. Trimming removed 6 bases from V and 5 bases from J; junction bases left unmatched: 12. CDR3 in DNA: TGTGCCAGCAGGTTCTTGGGCGGGAGAGGGGAGACCCAGTACTTC. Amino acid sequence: CASRFLGGRGETQYF.

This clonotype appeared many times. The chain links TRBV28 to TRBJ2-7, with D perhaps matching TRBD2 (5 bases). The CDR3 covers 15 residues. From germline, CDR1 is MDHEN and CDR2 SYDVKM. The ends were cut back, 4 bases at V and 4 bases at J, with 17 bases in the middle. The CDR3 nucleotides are TGTGCCAGCAGTTCCGGGGATACTTCCCGATACGAGCAGTACTTC. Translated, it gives CASSSGDTSRYEQYF.